Here is one TCR beta chain with its context. The sample is drawn from a study of blood T cell repertoires in COVID-19. Background on the study: Some COVID-19 samples were acute and others convalescent; all came from the United States, Italy and Spain. In each case, the material was cDNA or gDNA derived from T cells, B-cell-depleted T cells, or PBMCs.

In the authors' methods: From reference gene primer amplification, estimates of nucleated cell counts were derived. Produced via immunoSEQ multiplex PCR; TCRdb's table is partial and in-frame only. V, J and clone size are those of that table, while D and trimming were read from the DNA. This sample yields over 100,000 clones, of which around 86% are seen a single time; 15% belongs to the top ten. CDR3 size: 16 residues. V was trimmed by 6 bases and J by 2 bases, leaving 16 bases between them. The germline V gene has CDR1 MNHEY and CDR2 SMNVEV (reference sequence). The gene calls are TRBV27 and TRBJ2-2, with D perhaps TRBD2 (6 bases). The sequenced sample consisted of peripheral blood. This receptor was identified in a man between 50 and 59 years old with acute or convalescent COVID-19. The CDR3: CASRQIGGFNTGELFF. CDR3 sequence (DNA): TGTGCCAGCAGGCAAATAGGAGGGTTTAACACCGGGGAGCTGTTTTTT.